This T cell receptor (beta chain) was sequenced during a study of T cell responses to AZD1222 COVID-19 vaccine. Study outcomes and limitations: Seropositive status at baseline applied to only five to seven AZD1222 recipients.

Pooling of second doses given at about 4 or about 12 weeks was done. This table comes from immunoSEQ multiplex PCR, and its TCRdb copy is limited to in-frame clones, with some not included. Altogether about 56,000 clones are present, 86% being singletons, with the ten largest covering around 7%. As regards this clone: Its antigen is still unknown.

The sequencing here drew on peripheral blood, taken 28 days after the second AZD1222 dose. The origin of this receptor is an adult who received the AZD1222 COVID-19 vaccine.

CDR3 sequence reads: CASSSSHPYEQYF. In nucleotides, the CDR3 is TGTGCCAGCAGCTCCTCCCACCCCTACGAGCAGTACTTC. V and J are TRBV7-2 and TRBJ2-7; unclear D gene. Deletions cut 4 bases from V and 2 bases from J, with 9 bases between. The CDR3 spans 13 residues. Germline values: CDR1 SGHTA, CDR2 FQGNSA.